These 30 T cell receptor beta chains were sequenced from one sample in a study of response to subunit inactivated influenza vaccine. TCRdb passed the RT-PCR reads through MiXCR, listing each CDR3 protein once. The sample consists of about 520,000 distinct CDR3 sequences, 7.2% of them appearing once. The sample consisted of PBMCs from blood, taken roughly 24 months after vaccination. These receptors all stem from a man aged 50 to 75 who received an inactivated influenza vaccine.

This clonotype was counted only a few times. V is TRBV29-1 and J is TRBJ2-2; D is possibly TRBD1 (7 bases). Germline lookup yields CDR1 SQVTM and CDR2 ANQGSEA. Deletions cut 7 bases from V and 5 bases from J, with 14 bases between. The length of the CDR3 is 13 residues. The chain's CDR3 is CSGSGGGTGELFF. The CDR3 nucleotides read TGCAGCGGGTCAGGGGGAGGAACCGGGGAGCTGTTTTTT.

There are a few counts of this clonotype. The rearrangement joins TRBV3-1 to TRBJ2-5; 7 positions match TRBD2. The germline V gene encodes CDR1 LGHDT and CDR2 YNNKEL (reference sequence). The CDR3 extends over 16 amino acids. The V gene end was trimmed by 5 bases and the J gene end by 5 bases; junction bases not matched to a gene: 14. The CDR3: CASSVPRSGTRETQYF. CDR3 in DNA: TGTGCCAGCAGCGTCCCGCGGAGCGGGACCAGGGAGACCCAGTACTTC.

The V call is TRBV15, the J call TRBJ2-3; D may be TRBD2 (6 bases). Germline V gene lookup returns CDR1 LNHNV and CDR2 YYDKDF (reference sequence). The CDR3 has 15 residues. V lost 5 bases and J lost 4, with 16 bases in between. This CDR3 is CATSQTSSGADTQYF. In nucleotides, the CDR3 is TGTGCCACCAGCCAGACTAGTTCGGGCGCAGATACGCAGTATTTT.

The rearrangement uses TRBV6-1 and TRBJ1-6; no reliable D call. V lost 6 bases and J lost 7, with 19 bases in between. From germline, CDR1 is MNHNS and CDR2 SASEGT. This CDR3 has 16 amino acids. The CDR3 bases are TGTGCCAGCAGCTCCTACTTCGACATGGGCAATTCACCCCTCCACTTT. It yields the protein CASSSYFDMGNSPLHF.

In this sample, this clonotype turned up a few times. The chain uses TRBV5-4 and TRBJ2-3; TRBD1 is a possible D gene (5 bases). Per the germline V gene, CDR1 is SGHNT and CDR2 is YYREEE (reference sequence). The germline V and J ends were trimmed by 0 bases and 2 bases, with 13 bases remaining between them. The length of the CDR3 is 16 residues. The CDR3: CASSLAASGNTDTQYF. The CDR3 DNA is TGTGCCAGCAGCTTGGCCGCGTCAGGGAACACAGATACGCAGTATTTT. Variable domain in full (rest from reference TRBV5-4 and TRBJ2-3): ETGVTQSPTHLIKTRGQQVTLRCSSQSGHNTVSWYQQALGQGPQFIFQYYREEENGRGNFPPRFSGLQFPNYSSELNVNALELDDSALYLCASSLAASGNTDTQYFGPGTRLTVL.

This clonotype appeared a few times. The chain couples TRBV28 to TRBJ2-3; the match to TRBD2 covers 12 bases. The germline V gene encodes CDR1 MDHEN and CDR2 SYDVKM. The V segment lost 5 bases and the J segment 2 bases; nucleotides outside the gene matches: 2. There are 15 residues in the CDR3. The CDR3 DNA sequence: TGTGCCAGCAGTCCTAGCGGGAGGGCCACAGATACGCAGTATTTT. Protein sequence: CASSPSGRATDTQYF.

This clonotype occurred a few times. V is TRBV20-1 and J is TRBJ2-5; 7 bases are shared with TRBD1. The germline CDR1 and CDR2 sequences are DFQATT and SNEGSKA (reference sequence). The CDR3 is 13 amino acids. With 5 bases clipped from V and 1 base from J, the junction kept 4 bases outside the gene matches. The CDR3 spells CSAWDSPQETQYF. CDR3 DNA sequence: TGCAGTGCTTGGGACAGCCCCCAAGAGACCCAGTACTTC.

This clonotype was seen a few times. The chain carries TRBV7-2 and TRBJ2-1; 7 positions match TRBD2. Germline CDR1 SGHTA, CDR2 FQGNSA. The CDR3 totals 14 residues. The J segment lost 6 bases and the V segment lost 1 base, leaving 3 bases of the junction unmatched. The CDR3 nucleotides are TGTGCCAGCAGCTTAGTAGGGAGGGGCAATGAGCAGTTCTTC. Amino acids: CASSLVGRGNEQFF.

At least ten counts were recorded for this clonotype. V usage is TRBV5-1 and J usage is TRBJ1-2, with D possibly matching TRBD1 (6 bases). The CDR3 is 14 residues long. The germline CDR1 and CDR2 sequences are SGHRS and YFSETQ. V was clipped by 0 bases and J by 5 bases, with 11 bases between them. The chain's CDR3 is CASSLEQGPYGYTF. The DNA of the CDR3 is TGCGCCAGCAGCTTGGAACAGGGACCTTATGGCTACACCTTC.

This clonotype was seen a few times. The chain has TRBV6-2 or TRBV6-3 and TRBJ2-5; 8 bases are a match to TRBD2. The CDR3 totals 17 residues. The germline V gene encodes CDR1 MNHEY and CDR2 SVGEGT. J gave up 5 bases and V 7 bases, and 18 bases lay outside the gene matches. CDR3 bases: TGTGCCAGCACCAATCGGTATTCGGGAGGGTCTAAGGAGACCCAGTACTTC. Amino acids: CASTNRYSGGSKETQYF.

The V gene is TRBV19, the J gene TRBJ2-2; no reliable D call. Looked up from germline, CDR1 is LNHDA and CDR2 is SQIVND (reference sequence). The CDR3 is 18 residues long. V lost 5 bases to trimming and J lost 1 base, with 20 bases between them. CDR3 in DNA: TGTGCCAGTAGTCCTGGATTCGTTTATTTCGAGAACACCGGGGAGCTGTTTTTT. It yields the protein CASSPGFVYFENTGELFF.

In its sample, this clonotype was seen many times. The rearrangement joins TRBV4-2 to TRBJ2-3; 7 bases match TRBD2. There are 16 residues in the CDR3. Germline V gives CDR1 LGHNA, CDR2 YNFKEQ. With V trimmed by 0 bases and J by 6 bases, 9 bases remained unmatched. As DNA, the CDR3 is TGTGCCAGCAGCCAAGAGAAGGGGCGGGGGATGGATACGCAGTATTTT. Translation gives CASSQEKGRGMDTQYF.

In this sample, this clonotype turned up a few times. The chain uses TRBV12-3 or TRBV12-4 and TRBJ1-1, with D hard to call. This CDR3 has 12 amino acids. Trimming took 6 bases from V and 7 from J, leaving 12 bases between them. CDR3 sequence: CASSPVGIEAFF. CDR3 nucleotides: TGTGCCAGCAGCCCAGTGGGAATTGAAGCTTTCTTT.

The chain couples TRBV4-3 to TRBJ2-5; D call uncertain. Germline lookup yields CDR1 LGHNA and CDR2 YSLEER. Between the trimmed V and J ends, which lost 4 bases and 4 bases, there was a span of 16 bases. This CDR3 has 15 residues. CDR3 protein: CASSPETASVETQYF. The CDR3 bases are TGCGCCAGCAGCCCCGAAACCGCCAGTGTAGAGACCCAGTACTTC.

This clonotype occurred a few times. The chain employs TRBV6-1 and TRBJ1-4; D possibly corresponds to TRBD1 (5 bases). V lost 2 bases and J 8 bases, leaving 6 bases between the germline ends. This CDR3 region has 12 residues. Looked up from germline, CDR1 is MNHNS and CDR2 is SASEGT. CDR3 sequence reads: CASSERGEKLFF. CDR3 in DNA: TGTGCCAGCAGTGAACGGGGCGAAAAACTGTTTTTT.

This clonotype showed up many times. This chain links TRBV28 with TRBJ2-1; D is unresolved. This CDR3 has 14 amino acids. V lost 7 bases to trimming and J lost 7 bases, with 17 bases between them. Germline V gene lookup returns CDR1 MDHEN and CDR2 SYDVKM. Here the CDR3 DNA reads TGTGCCAGCAATATGGGTAGGGTTGGTAATGAGCAGTTCTTC. This gives the protein CASNMGRVGNEQFF.

The chain carries TRBV4-2 and TRBJ2-1; D is possibly TRBD2 (7 bases). This CDR3 has 16 amino acids. CDR1 is LGHNA and CDR2 is YNFKEQ in the germline V gene. The ends were cut back, 3 bases at V and 1 base at J, with 13 bases in the middle. CDR3 bases: TGTGCCAGCAGCCAGGGGGGGGGCGCATCCTACAATGAGCAGTTCTTC. Residues: CASSQGGGASYNEQFF.

V and J are TRBV29-1 and TRBJ2-1, with a weak D call TRBD1 (5 bases). V lost 1 base and J lost 3, with 10 bases in between. This CDR3 region has 14 residues. In germline, CDR1 is SQVTM, CDR2 ANQGSEA. The CDR3 DNA reads as TGCAGCGTTGAAGGGACCGACAGCTACAATGAGCAGTTCTTC. It encodes CSVEGTDSYNEQFF.

V gene TRBV18 combines with J gene TRBJ2-3; D uncertain. Trimming pared 6 bases from V and 4 bases from J, leaving 11 bases between. The V gene's germline CDR1 is KGHSH and CDR2 LQKENI. The CDR3 extends over 13 amino acids. The CDR3: CASSRTTADTQYF. The CDR3 coding sequence is TGTGCCAGCTCCCGTACGACGGCAGATACGCAGTATTTT.

V and J are TRBV3-1 and TRBJ2-5; D ambiguous. Deletions cut 6 bases from V and 2 bases from J, with 7 bases between. Germline V gives CDR1 LGHDT, CDR2 YNNKEL (reference sequence). The CDR3 totals 12 residues. CDR3 in amino acids: CASRRLQETQYF. CDR3 DNA sequence: TGTGCCAGCAGGCGATTACAAGAGACCCAGTACTTC.

The V call is TRBV7-2, the J call TRBJ2-7, with a possible D match to TRBD2 (6 bases). The V gene lost 6 bases and the J gene lost 2 bases, with 20 bases spanning the gap. This CDR3 spans 16 amino acids. Germline V gene sequence: CDR1 SGHTA, CDR2 FQGNSA. The CDR3 bases are TGTGCCAGCAGTCCCCGTGACCTAGCGCGGCCCTACGAGCAGTACTTC. Its translation: CASSPRDLARPYEQYF.

This clonotype was seen more than once but under ten times. The chain employs TRBV18 and TRBJ2-2; the match to TRBD2 covers 13 bases. The ends lost 4 bases at V and 1 base at J; junction bases unmatched: 9. The CDR3 contains 19 residues. Germline CDR1 is KGHSH and CDR2 is LQKENI. CDR3 protein: CASSLTGTSGTRNTGELFF. The CDR3 DNA reads as TGTGCCAGCTCACTTACGGGGACTAGCGGGACGCGGAACACCGGGGAGCTGTTTTTT.

This chain links TRBV24-1 with TRBJ2-1; 11 nucleotides line up with TRBD2. The CDR3 consists of 13 residues. V trimming: 3 bases; J trimming: 15 bases; junction bases outside the gene matches: 6. Germline assignment: CDR1 KGHDR and CDR2 SFDVKD. The CDR3 region has the DNA TGTGCCACCAGTGATCTTAGCGGGGGGGGTCGGTTCTTC. This encodes CATSDLSGGGRFF.

This clonotype showed up just a few times. The chain carries TRBV12-3 or TRBV12-4 and TRBJ1-2, with D perhaps matching TRBD1 (6 bases). V lost 5 bases to trimming and J lost 6 bases, with 13 bases between them. CDR3 length: 13 residues. In DNA form, the CDR3 reads TGTGCCAGCAGTCCCGCGGACAGTGATGGCTACACCTTC. Protein product: CASSPADSDGYTF.

This clonotype has a count of ten or more. The genes are TRBV11-1 and TRBJ2-2; no reliable D call. The CDR3 consists of 16 residues. V lost 5 bases to trimming and J lost 3 bases, with 16 bases between them. CDR1 SGHAT and CDR2 FQDESV come from the germline V gene (reference sequence). Written as DNA, the CDR3 is TGTGCCAGCAGCCTTCTAGGGCGTCACTACACCGGGGAGCTGTTTTTT. It yields the protein CASSLLGRHYTGELFF.

This clonotype was picked up many times. V usage is TRBV5-4 and J usage is TRBJ2-3; 7 positions match TRBD1. Germline V lookup: CDR1 SGHNT, CDR2 YYREEE (reference sequence). The CDR3 is 17 residues long. V gave up 4 bases and J gave up 3 bases; unmatched junction bases: 14. In DNA, the CDR3 is TGTGCCAGCAGCCCACGGACAGGTCTATTTTCAACAGATACGCAGTATTTT. Encoded protein: CASSPRTGLFSTDTQYF.

V is TRBV20-1 and J is TRBJ2-7; D uncertain. CDR1 and CDR2 (germline): DFQATT, SNEGSKA (reference sequence). Trimming shortened V by 7 bases and J by 2 bases, and 27 bases separated the two germline ends. The CDR3 runs 17 residues. In nucleotides, the CDR3 is TGCAGTGTTCCCGGGCCTCCCTGGGCTAAAGAAGCCTACGAGCAGTACTTC. Protein product: CSVPGPPWAKEAYEQYF.

The chain uses TRBV7-2 and TRBJ2-1; no firm D call. The CDR3 is 13 residues long. CDR1 is SGHTA and CDR2 is FQGNSA in the germline V gene. Trimming took 5 bases from V and 6 from J, leaving 11 bases between them. Here the CDR3 DNA reads TGTGCCAGCAGCGTGCAGAACGGCAATGAGCAGTTCTTC. Its translation is CASSVQNGNEQFF.

Ten or more counts support this clonotype. The chain carries TRBV29-1 and TRBJ2-5; TRBD2 agrees at 8 bases. The CDR3 has 16 amino acids. CDR1 and CDR2 from the germline V gene are SQVTM and ANQGSEA. The trim removed 7 bases at V and 2 bases at J, leaving 15 bases unmatched. The CDR3 spells CSADGLAGPTQETQYF. CDR3 coding DNA: TGCAGCGCCGACGGCCTAGCGGGCCCAACTCAAGAGACCCAGTACTTC.

On this clonotype itself: Since a much larger clone is just one base distant, this may be a read error. The DNA for the CDR3 is TGTGCCAGCAGCTTTGCCTTGGATCTCTCTAGCACATATACGCAGTATTTT. Amino acid sequence: CASSFALDLSSTYTQYF. The chain employs TRBV11-2 and TRBJ2-3; perhaps TRBD2 as D (5 bases). The germline gives CDR1 SGHAT, CDR2 FQNNGV. CDR3 length: 17 amino acids.